This T cell receptor beta chain was recovered during a study of blood T cell repertoires in COVID-19 (TCRdb year 2020). Notes on the research overall: The collaborator samples originated in the United States, Italy and Spain and spanned the acute and convalescent phases of COVID-19. The sample metadata nearly always contained a de-identified subject ID, COVID-19 status, age in years and sex. The samples were drawn from two sources: the first 160 participants of the ongoing ImmuneRACE study, and some 1,300 subjects contributed by 6 global collaborators. Where available, HLA class I and class II types were obtained from metadata supplied by the sample provider rather than from assay-based typing. The repertoires were released in a freely available public database intended as a resource for research on the immune response to SARS-CoV-2. Deeply sampled blood TCRbeta repertoires from subjects exposed to, actively infected with, or recovered from COVID-19 were included in the dataset. The prospective study material was composed of cDNA or gDNA derived from T cells, B-cell-depleted T cells, or PBMCs. Results the study describes overall, beyond this receptor: The amount of clinical and demographic metadata varied by source and participant and was provided uncurated.

This clone was seen more than once but under ten times. It lacks a known antigen. No base-level quality is on record; no much larger clone is a single base apart. The immunoSEQ Assay, a bias-controlled multiplex PCR, was used to amplify TCRbeta CDR3 regions from genomic DNA. In the authors' own workflow: The number of nucleated cells in each sample was estimated from the amplification of reference gene primers within the assay. To quantify the absolute abundance of each unique TCRbeta CDR3 rearrangement, sequence reads were collapsed and filtered. For each sample, productive Simpson clonality was calculated as the square root of Simpson's diversity index across productive rearrangements. TCRdb obtained this table from immuneACCESS and retained in-frame rearrangements with V and J assigned. These tables miss some clones; where compared with another copy, unresolved V genes account for less than half of the shortfall, and the remainder is unexplained. V and J calls plus clone size are reproduced from that table; the DNA served to infer D and trimming. The sample table holds approximately 70,000 clones, of which around 79% were seen once. The top ten constitute roughly a third of the sample.

Collaborating institutions collected whole blood in K2EDTA tubes following their own protocols. For TCRbeta analysis, collaborator samples were shipped as frozen whole blood, as isolated PBMCs, or as DNA extracted from either sample type. The CDR3 goes from the cysteine to the phenylalanine over 13 residues. Of the read, only the CDR3 DNA is kept; its 39 bases are in frame from base 1. For CDR1 and CDR2, the germline V gene lists KGHDR and SFDVKD. V and J lose 6 bases and 2 bases, and a span of 9 bases separates them. The sequenced sample was peripheral blood. The receptor comes from a woman aged 70 to 79 with acute or convalescent COVID-19. Rearrangement joined TRBV24-1 to TRBJ1-1, with TRBD1 tentatively as D gene (5 bases match). The CDR3 protein: CATSKGDNTEAFF. The sequenced DNA: TGTGCCACCAGTAAAGGGGATAACACTGAAGCTTTCTTT.